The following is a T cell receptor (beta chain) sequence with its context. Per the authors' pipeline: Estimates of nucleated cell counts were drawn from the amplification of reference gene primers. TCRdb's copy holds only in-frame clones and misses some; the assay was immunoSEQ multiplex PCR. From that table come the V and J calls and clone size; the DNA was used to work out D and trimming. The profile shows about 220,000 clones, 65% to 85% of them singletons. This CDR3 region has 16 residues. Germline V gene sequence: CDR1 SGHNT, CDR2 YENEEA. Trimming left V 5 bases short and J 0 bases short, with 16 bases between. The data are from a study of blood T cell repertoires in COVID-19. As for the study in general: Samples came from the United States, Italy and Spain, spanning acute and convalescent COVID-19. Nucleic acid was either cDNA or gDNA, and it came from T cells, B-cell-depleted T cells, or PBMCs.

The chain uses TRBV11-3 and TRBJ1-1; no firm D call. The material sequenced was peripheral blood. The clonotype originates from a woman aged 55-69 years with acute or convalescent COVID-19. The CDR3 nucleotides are TGTGCCAGCAGCCCGGGGTCCTTCAACATGAACACTGAAGCTTTCTTT. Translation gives CASSPGSFNMNTEAFF.